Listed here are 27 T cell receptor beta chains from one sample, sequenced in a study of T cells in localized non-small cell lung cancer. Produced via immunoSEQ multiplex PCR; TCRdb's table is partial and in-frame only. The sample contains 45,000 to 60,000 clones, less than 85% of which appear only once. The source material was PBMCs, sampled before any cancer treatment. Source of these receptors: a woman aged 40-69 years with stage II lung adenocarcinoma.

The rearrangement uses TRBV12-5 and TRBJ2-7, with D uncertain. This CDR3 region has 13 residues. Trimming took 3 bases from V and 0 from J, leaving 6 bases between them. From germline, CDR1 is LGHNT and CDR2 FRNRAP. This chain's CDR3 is CASGFQISYEQYF. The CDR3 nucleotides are TGTGCTAGTGGTTTCCAGATCTCCTACGAGCAGTACTTC.

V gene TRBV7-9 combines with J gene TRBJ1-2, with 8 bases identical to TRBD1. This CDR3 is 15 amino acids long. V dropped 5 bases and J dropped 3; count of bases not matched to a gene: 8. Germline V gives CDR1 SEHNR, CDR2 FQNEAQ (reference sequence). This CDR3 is CASSRLTGVHYGYTF. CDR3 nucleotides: TGTGCCAGCAGCCGCCTGACAGGGGTTCACTATGGCTACACCTTC.

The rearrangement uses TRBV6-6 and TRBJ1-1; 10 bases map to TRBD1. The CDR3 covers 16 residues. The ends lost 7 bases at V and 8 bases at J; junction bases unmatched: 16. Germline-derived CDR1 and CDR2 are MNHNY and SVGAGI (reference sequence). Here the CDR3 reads CASITGTGEGRDEAFF. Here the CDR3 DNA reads TGTGCCAGCATTACCGGGACAGGGGAAGGTCGGGACGAAGCTTTCTTT.

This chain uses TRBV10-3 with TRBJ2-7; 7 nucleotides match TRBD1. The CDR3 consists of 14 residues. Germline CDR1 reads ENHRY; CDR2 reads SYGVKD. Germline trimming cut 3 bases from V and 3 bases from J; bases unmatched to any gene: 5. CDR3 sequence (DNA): TGTGCCATCAGTGATTGGGACAGATACTACGAGCAGTACTTC. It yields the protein CAISDWDRYYEQYF.

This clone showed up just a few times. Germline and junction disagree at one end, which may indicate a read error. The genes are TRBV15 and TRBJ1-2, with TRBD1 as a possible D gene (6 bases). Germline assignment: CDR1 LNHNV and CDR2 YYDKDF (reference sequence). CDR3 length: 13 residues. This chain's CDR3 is CATSPSRQEQGRF. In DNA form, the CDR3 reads TGTGCCACCAGCCCGTCTAGACAGGAACAAGGCCGCTTC.

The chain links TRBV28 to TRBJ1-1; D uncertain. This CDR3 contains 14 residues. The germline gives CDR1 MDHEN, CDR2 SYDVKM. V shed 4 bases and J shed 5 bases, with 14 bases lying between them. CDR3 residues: CASSSFREGTEAFF. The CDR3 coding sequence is TGTGCCAGCAGTTCATTTCGGGAGGGAACTGAAGCTTTCTTT. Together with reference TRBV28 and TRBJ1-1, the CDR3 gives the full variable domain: DVKVTQSSRYLVKRTGEKVFLECVQDMDHENMFWYRQDPGLGLRLIYFSYDVKMKEKGDIPEGYSVSREKKERFSLILESASTNQTSMYLCASSSFREGTEAFFGQGTRLTVV.

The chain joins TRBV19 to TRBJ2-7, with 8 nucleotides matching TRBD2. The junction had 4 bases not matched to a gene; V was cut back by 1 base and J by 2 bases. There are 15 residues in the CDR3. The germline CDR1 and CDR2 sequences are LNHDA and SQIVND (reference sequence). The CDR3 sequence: CASSIGGGGTYEQYF. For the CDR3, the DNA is TGTGCCAGTAGTATAGGCGGCGGGGGGACCTACGAGCAGTACTTC.

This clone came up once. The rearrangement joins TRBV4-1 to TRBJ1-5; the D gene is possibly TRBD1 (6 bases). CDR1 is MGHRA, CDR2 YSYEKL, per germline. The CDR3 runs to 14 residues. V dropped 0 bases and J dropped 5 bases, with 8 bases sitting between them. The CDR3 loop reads CASSQEGADQPQHF. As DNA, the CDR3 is TGCGCCAGCAGCCAAGAGGGGGCAGATCAGCCCCAGCATTTT.

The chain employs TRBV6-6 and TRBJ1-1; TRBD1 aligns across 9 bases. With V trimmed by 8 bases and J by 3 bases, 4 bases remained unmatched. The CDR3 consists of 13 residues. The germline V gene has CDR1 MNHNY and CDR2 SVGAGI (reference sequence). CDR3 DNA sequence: TGTGCCAGCGAAGGGACAGGGTACACTGAAGCTTTCTTT. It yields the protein CASEGTGYTEAFF.

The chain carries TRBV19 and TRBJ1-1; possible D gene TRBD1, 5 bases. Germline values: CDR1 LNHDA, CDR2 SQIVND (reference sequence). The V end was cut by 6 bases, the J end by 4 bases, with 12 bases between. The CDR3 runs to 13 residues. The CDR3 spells CASRLGLRTEAFF. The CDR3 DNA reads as TGTGCCAGTAGACTGGGGCTGCGCACTGAAGCTTTCTTT.

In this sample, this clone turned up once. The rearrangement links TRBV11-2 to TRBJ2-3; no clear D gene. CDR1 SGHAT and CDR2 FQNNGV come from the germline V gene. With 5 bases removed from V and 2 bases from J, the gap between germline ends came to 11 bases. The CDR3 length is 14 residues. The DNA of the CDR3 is TGTGCCAGCAGCCCCCCAGTGCTCACAGATACGCAGTATTTT. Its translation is CASSPPVLTDTQYF.

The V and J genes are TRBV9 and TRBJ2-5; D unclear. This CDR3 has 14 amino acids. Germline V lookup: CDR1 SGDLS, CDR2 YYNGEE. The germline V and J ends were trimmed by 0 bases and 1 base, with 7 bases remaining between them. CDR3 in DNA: TGTGCCAGCAGCGTAGGAGTGTCCCAAGAGACCCAGTACTTC. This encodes CASSVGVSQETQYF.

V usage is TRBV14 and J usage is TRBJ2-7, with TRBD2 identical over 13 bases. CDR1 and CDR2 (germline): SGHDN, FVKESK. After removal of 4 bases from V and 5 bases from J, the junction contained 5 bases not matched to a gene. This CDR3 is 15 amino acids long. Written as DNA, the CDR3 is TGTGCCAGCAGCCGAACTAGCGGGGGGGGCCACGAGCAGTACTTC. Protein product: CASSRTSGGGHEQYF.

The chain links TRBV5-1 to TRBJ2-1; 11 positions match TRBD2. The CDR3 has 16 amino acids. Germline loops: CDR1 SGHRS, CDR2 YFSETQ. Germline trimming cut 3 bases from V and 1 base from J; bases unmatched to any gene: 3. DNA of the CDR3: TGCGCCAGCAGCTATTTAGCGGGGGGGTCCTACAATGAGCAGTTCTTC. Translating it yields CASSYLAGGSYNEQFF. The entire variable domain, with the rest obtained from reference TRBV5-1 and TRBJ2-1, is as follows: KAGVTQTPRYLIKTRGQQVTLSCSPISGHRSVSWYQQTPGQGLQFLFEYFSETQRNKGNFPGRFSGRQFSNSRSEMNVSTLELGDSALYLCASSYLAGGSYNEQFFGPGTRLTVL.

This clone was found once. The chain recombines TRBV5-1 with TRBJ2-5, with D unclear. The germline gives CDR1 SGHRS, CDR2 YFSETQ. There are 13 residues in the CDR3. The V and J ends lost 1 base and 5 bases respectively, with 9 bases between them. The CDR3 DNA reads TGCGCCAGCAGCTTGTACAGTCGGGAGACCCAGTACTTC. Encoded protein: CASSLYSRETQYF.

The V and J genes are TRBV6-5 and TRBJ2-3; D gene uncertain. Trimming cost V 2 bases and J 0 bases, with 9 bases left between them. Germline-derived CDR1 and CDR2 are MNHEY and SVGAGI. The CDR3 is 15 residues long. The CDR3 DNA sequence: TGTGCCAGCAGTTACCGTCGGCTAAGCACAGATACGCAGTATTTT. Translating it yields CASSYRRLSTDTQYF.

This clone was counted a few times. The CDR3 here is CSGGSGNTIYF. DNA of the CDR3: TGCAGTGGGGGGAGTGGAAACACCATATATTTT. The V gene is TRBV20-1, the J gene TRBJ1-3, with D possibly TRBD1 on 5 matching bases. The V gene's germline CDR1 is DFQATT and CDR2 SNEGSKA (reference sequence). Trimming left V 7 bases short and J 3 bases short, with 7 bases between. This CDR3 region has 11 residues.

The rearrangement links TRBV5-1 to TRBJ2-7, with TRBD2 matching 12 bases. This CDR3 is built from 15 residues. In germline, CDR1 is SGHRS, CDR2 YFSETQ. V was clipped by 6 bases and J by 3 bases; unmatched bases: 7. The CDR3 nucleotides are TGCGCCAGCACCCGGACTAGCGGGGCCCTCTACGAGCAGTACTTC. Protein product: CASTRTSGALYEQYF.

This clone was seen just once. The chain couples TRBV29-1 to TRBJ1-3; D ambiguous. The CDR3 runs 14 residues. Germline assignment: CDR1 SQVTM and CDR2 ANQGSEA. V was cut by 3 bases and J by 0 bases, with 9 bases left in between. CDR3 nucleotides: TGCAGCGTTGACAAGGCTGGCTCTGGAAACACCATATATTTT. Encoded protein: CSVDKAGSGNTIYF.

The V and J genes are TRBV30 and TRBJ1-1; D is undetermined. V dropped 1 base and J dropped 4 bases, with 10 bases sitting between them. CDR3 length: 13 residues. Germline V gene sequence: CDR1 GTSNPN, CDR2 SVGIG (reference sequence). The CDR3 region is CAWSDNVGTEAFF. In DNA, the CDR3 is TGTGCCTGGAGTGATAACGTGGGCACTGAAGCTTTCTTT.

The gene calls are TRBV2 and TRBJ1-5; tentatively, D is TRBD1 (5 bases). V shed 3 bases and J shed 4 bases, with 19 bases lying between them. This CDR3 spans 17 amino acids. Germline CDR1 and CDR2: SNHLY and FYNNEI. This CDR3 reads CASSDYAAAGPNQPQHF. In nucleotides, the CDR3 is TGTGCCAGCAGTGATTATGCGGCGGCAGGGCCTAATCAGCCCCAGCATTTT.

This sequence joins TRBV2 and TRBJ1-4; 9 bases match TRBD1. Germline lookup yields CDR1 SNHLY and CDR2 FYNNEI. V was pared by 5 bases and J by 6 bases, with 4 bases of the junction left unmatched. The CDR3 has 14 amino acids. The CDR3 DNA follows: TGTGCCAGCAGTTTACAGGGGGCTGATGAAAAACTGTTTTTT. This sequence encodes CASSLQGADEKLFF.

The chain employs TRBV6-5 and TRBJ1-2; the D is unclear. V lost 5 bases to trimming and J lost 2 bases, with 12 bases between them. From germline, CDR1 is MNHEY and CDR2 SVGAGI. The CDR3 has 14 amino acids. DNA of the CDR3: TGTGCCAGCAGTACCCGCGGCTCGAACTATGGCTACACCTTC. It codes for CASSTRGSNYGYTF.

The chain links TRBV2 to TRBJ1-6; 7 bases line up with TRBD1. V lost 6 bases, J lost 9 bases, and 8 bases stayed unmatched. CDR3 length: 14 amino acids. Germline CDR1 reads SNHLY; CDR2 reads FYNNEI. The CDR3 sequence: CASSQTGKGSPLHF. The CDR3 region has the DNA TGTGCCAGCAGCCAGACAGGGAAGGGTTCACCCCTCCACTTT. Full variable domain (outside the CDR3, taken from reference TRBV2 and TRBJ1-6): EPEVTQTPSHQVTQMGQEVILRCVPISNHLYFYWYRQILGQKVEFLVSFYNNEISEKSEIFDDQFSVERPDGSNFTLKIRSTKLEDSAMYFCASSQTGKGSPLHFGNGTRLTVT.

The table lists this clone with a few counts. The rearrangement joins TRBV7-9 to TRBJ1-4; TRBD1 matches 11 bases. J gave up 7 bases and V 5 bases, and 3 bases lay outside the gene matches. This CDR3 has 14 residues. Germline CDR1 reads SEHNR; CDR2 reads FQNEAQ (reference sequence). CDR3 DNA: TGTGCCAGCAGCCCGGGGACAGGGGGTGAAAAACTGTTTTTT. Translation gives CASSPGTGGEKLFF.

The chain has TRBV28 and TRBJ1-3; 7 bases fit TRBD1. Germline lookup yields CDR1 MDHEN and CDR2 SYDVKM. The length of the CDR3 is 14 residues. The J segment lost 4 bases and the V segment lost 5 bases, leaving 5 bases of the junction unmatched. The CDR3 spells CASSGTVSGNTIYF. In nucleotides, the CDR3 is TGTGCCAGCAGTGGGACAGTCTCAGGAAACACCATATATTTT.

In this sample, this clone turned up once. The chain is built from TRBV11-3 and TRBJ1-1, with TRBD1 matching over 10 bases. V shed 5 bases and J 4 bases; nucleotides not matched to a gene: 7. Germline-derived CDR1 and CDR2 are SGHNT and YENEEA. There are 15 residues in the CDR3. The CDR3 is CASSGDRGLITEAFF. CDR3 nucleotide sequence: TGTGCCAGCAGCGGAGACAGGGGGCTCATCACTGAAGCTTTCTTT.